This is a list of T cell receptor beta chains from one sample in a study of CXCR3-negative and CXCR3-positive naive CD8 T cells. TCRdb re-called the 5' RACE reads, yielding one record per CDR3 amino acid sequence without DNA. The sample holds 150,000 or so distinct CDR3 sequences. The sample taken for sequencing was naive CXCR3- CD8+ T cells from blood. The receptors derive from a human donor in good health. Some clones in this sample may be carry-over from other donors' samples. Both conserved end residues are part of each CDR3.

v_call	j_call	cdr3_aa
TRBV5-1	TRBJ2-7	CASSSSPIPTIYEQYF
TRBV28	TRBJ2-7	CASSSSSEQYF
TRBV4-2	TRBJ2-2	CASSQELGNTGELFF
TRBV11-3	TRBJ2-5	CASSNPDRAETQYF
TRBV7-9	TRBJ1-1	CASSPTTGTDEAFF
TRBV28	TRBJ2-1	CASSFRGLNEQFF
TRBV29-1	TRBJ2-7	CSVEGLAGEYEQYF
TRBV11-3	TRBJ2-1	CASSARGPNEQFF
TRBV5-1	TRBJ2-7	CASSLGQGVEYEQYF
TRBV20-1	TRBJ1-1	CSARFTDTEAFF
TRBV5-5	TRBJ2-7	CASRQRLADEQYF
TRBV6-4	TRBJ2-7	CASSDLNRDRGNEQYF
TRBV10-3	TRBJ2-1	CAISEQPDPVPYNEQFF
TRBV7-6	TRBJ1-1	CASSLEPPGAGNTEAFF
TRBV29-1	TRBJ2-7	CSVGWTDLSYEQYF
TRBV7-9	TRBJ2-1	CASSLLSWGVYNEQFF
TRBV28	TRBJ2-7	CASSSRPYEQYF
TRBV12-3/TRBV12-4	TRBJ2-1	CASSLRPDALSEQFF
TRBV9	TRBJ2-1	CASSVGAGDNEQFF
TRBV7-6	TRBJ1-1	CASSLAVTALGTEAFF
TRBV10-3	TRBJ2-1	CAISEPSSLSYNEQFF
TRBV7-9	TRBJ2-7	CASSLGTSVSYEQYF